This T cell receptor (beta chain) was sequenced for a study of shared clonotypes between healthy human individuals. Nashville, Tennessee was home to all donors, who were Caucasian adults. The method was immunoSEQ multiplex PCR; TCRdb's version includes in-frame clones alone and lacks a portion of them. The sample comprises under 650,000 clones, about 96% of which are singletons, and roughly 0.06% rests with the top ten. A note on this clone: Its antigen remains unknown.

General observations from the study: The researchers took only blood, and tissue repertoires probably look different. Four donors held around 5% of naive CD4 clonotypes in common. The generation probabilities recorded for non-shared clonotypes fell below those of clonotypes shared by all four donors.

The sequence derives from a woman aged 25 to 39 in good health. The material sequenced was naive CD4+ T cells sorted from blood. Subset of the sample: CD45RA+ positively selected.

Here the CDR3 DNA reads TGTGCCAGCAGCTTAGCCTATCTCGGGAGCACTGAAGCTTTCTTT. It yields the protein CASSLAYLGSTEAFF. This chain connects TRBV7-8 to TRBJ1-1; no reliable D call. This CDR3 region has 15 residues. Germline CDR1 reads SGHVS; CDR2 reads FQNEAQ. V dropped 0 bases and J dropped 4 bases, with 12 bases sitting between them.